The present entry profiles one T cell receptor (beta chain) with its context. The CDR3 spans 15 residues. CDR1 and CDR2 from the germline V gene are MNHEY and SMNVEV (reference sequence). J gave up 3 bases and V 4 bases, and 6 bases lay outside the gene matches. The data are from a study of shared clonotypes between healthy human individuals. CD45RO-negative, CCR7-positively selected cells formed the naive CD8 fraction, excluding terminally differentiated effector memory CD45RA+ cells. Healthy and HIV-negative, the adult donors had no recent acute infections or vaccinations. Using immunoSEQ multiplex PCR, the repertoire was profiled, and TCRdb retains in-frame clones only, with some absent. The table records about 2.1 million clones, roughly 91% of them present only once.

The sample consisted of naive CD8+ T cells from PBMCs. The chain is built from TRBV27 and TRBJ2-7, with 10 bases matching TRBD2. The source is a man aged 18-30 years in good health. Some clones in this sample may be carry-over from other donors' samples. CDR3 coding DNA: TGTGCCAGCAGTTATCGGCTAGCGGGAGACTACGAGCAGTACTTC. It codes for CASSYRLAGDYEQYF.